The subject of this entry is one T cell receptor (beta chain). The antigen remains undetermined. Both 60 Vbeta primers and 13 Jbeta primers went into the PCR. Profiling relied on immunoSEQ multiplex PCR, and the TCRdb table lists in-frame clones only, not all of them. Among around 70,000 clones listed, 72% were seen once. These data belong to a study of cytomegalovirus exposure and HLA in healthy donors. Study-wide findings and caveats: Altogether, about 160 TCR beta chains were recorded as cytomegalovirus-associated. Some 16,000 TCR beta sequences were associated with HLA alleles at 0.05 false discovery rate in a later analysis. In a later analysis, the majority of CMV-associated beta chains seemingly showed HLA restriction.

Trimming took off 6 bases at V and 0 bases at J, with 15 bases between the two ends. The CDR3 length is 16 residues. In germline, CDR1 is SGHNT, CDR2 YYREEE (reference sequence). The sequence came from a woman aged 40 to 50 in good health and CMV-seropositive. Sequenced: PBMCs. The chain has TRBV5-4 and TRBJ1-4; perhaps TRBD1 as D (6 bases). For the CDR3, the DNA is TGTGCCAGCAACGAAGGGGGTCTTGCAACTAATGAAAAACTGTTTTTT. It specifies CASNEGGLATNEKLFF. The complete variable domain, with remaining parts taken from reference TRBV5-4 and TRBJ1-4, reads ETGVTQSPTHLIKTRGQQVTLRCSSQSGHNTVSWYQQALGQGPQFIFQYYREEENGRGNFPPRFSGLQFPNYSSELNVNALELDDSALYLCASNEGGLATNEKLFFGSGTQLSVL.